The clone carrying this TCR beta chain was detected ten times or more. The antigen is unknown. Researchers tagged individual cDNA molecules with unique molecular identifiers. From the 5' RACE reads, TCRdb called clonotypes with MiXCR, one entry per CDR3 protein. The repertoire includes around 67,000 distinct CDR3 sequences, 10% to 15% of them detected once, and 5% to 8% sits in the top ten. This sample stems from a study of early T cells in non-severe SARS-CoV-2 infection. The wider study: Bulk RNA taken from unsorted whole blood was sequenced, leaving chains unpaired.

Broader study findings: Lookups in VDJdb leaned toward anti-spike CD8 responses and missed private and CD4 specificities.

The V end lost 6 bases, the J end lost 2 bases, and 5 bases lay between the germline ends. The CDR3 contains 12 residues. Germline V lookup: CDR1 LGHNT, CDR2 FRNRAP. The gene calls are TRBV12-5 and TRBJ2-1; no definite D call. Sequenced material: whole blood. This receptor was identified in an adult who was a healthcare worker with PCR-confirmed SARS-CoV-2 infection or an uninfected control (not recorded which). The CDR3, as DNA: TGTGCTAGTGGGGGGACCTACAATGAGCAGTTCTTC. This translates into CASGGTYNEQFF. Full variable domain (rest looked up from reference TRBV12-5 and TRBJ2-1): DARVTQTPRHKVTEMGQEVTMRCQPILGHNTVFWYRQTMMQGLELLAYFRNRAPLDDSGMPKDRFSAEMPDATLATLKIQPSEPRDSAVYFCASGGTYNEQFFGPGTRLTVL.